At least ten counts were recorded for the clone carrying this T cell receptor (beta chain). These data originate in a study of blood T cells in healthy people across ages. The CDR3 length is 13 residues. Germline CDR1 reads ENHRY; CDR2 reads SYGVKD. The V segment lost 7 bases and the J segment 5 bases; nucleotides outside the gene matches: 2. Each sample had at least 6 million PBMCs isolated. The second PCR ran roughly 7 to 12 cycles with a sample-barcoded 5' primer and J-beta primers. MiXCR was run by TCRdb on the 5' RACE reads, yielding one entry per CDR3 protein. The sample contains 1.5 million to 2 million distinct CDR3 sequences, roughly 32% of which appear only once.

The sample comprised blood. The origin of this receptor is a woman in her 30s in good health. The chain combines TRBV10-3 with TRBJ2-1, with 10 nucleotides matching TRBD2. The CDR3 DNA reads TGTGCCATCAACCTAGCGGGGGACAATGAGCAGTTCTTC. It specifies CAINLAGDNEQFF.